Below are 25 T cell receptor beta chains sequenced from a single sample in a study of shared clonotypes between healthy human individuals. Using immunoSEQ multiplex PCR, the repertoire was profiled, and TCRdb retains in-frame clones only, with some absent. Among about 2 million clones listed, roughly 94% were seen once. CD8 cells regarded as naive lacked CD45RO, were positively chosen for CCR7, and omitted terminally differentiated effector memory CD45RA+ cells. Sequencing was performed on naive CD8+ T cells sorted from blood. These receptors were obtained from a man between 18 and 29 years old in good health.

The CDR3, as DNA: TGTGCCAGCAGGAATCTACAGGGACCTAATGAAAAACTGTTTTTT. It is translated as CASRNLQGPNEKLFF. This chain links TRBV2 with TRBJ1-4, with D possibly matching TRBD1 (6 bases). CDR1 and CDR2 (germline): SNHLY, FYNNEI. The CDR3 has 15 amino acids. The V end was cut by 6 bases, the J end by 3 bases, with 14 bases between.

The rearrangement links TRBV2 to TRBJ2-1, with 12 bases matching TRBD1. Germline values: CDR1 SNHLY, CDR2 FYNNEI. J was trimmed by 5 bases and V by 5 bases; bases with no gene match: 4. The CDR3 has 15 residues. The CDR3 bases are TGTGCCAGCAGTCCGGGACAGGGGGCGGACAATGAGCAGTTCTTC. This codes for CASSPGQGADNEQFF.

The V call is TRBV9, the J call TRBJ2-2; a weak D match, TRBD2 (5 bases). The CDR3 has 14 residues. Germline V lookup: CDR1 SGDLS, CDR2 YYNGEE. The V end lost 3 bases, the J end lost 4 bases, and 10 bases lay between the germline ends. CDR3 sequence reads: CASSEDSPTGELFF. The CDR3 nucleotides are TGTGCCAGCAGCGAGGACTCTCCCACCGGGGAGCTGTTTTTT.

The rearrangement joins TRBV27 to TRBJ2-7; the D is unclear. Trimming removed 3 bases from V and 2 bases from J, with 11 bases in between. Germline loops: CDR1 MNHEY, CDR2 SMNVEV (reference sequence). The CDR3 covers 14 residues. DNA for the CDR3: TGTGCCAGCAGTTTCACAAGCCGGACCTACGAGCAGTACTTC. It specifies CASSFTSRTYEQYF.

The chain uses TRBV19 and TRBJ2-1; 11 positions match TRBD2. J was trimmed by 14 bases and V by 5 bases; bases with no gene match: 8. This CDR3 contains 13 residues. Germline-derived CDR1 and CDR2 are LNHDA and SQIVND (reference sequence). The CDR3, as DNA: TGTGCCAGTAGTTATCTAGCGGGAGGCGGGAAGTTCTTC. This codes for CASSYLAGGGKFF.

This chain links TRBV14 with TRBJ2-3, with 11 nucleotides matching TRBD2. J gave up 5 bases and V 4 bases, and 8 bases lay outside the gene matches. The CDR3 totals 16 residues. The germline V gene encodes CDR1 SGHDN and CDR2 FVKESK. This CDR3 is CASSPTSGKWLDTQYF. As DNA, the CDR3 is TGTGCCAGCAGCCCGACTAGCGGGAAGTGGCTAGATACGCAGTATTTT.

CDR3 sequence (DNA): TGTGCCAGCAGTTTCGGGGAGGCCATCTACGAGCAGTACTTC. It encodes CASSFGEAIYEQYF. The chain is built from TRBV28 and TRBJ2-7; weak D call: TRBD2 (6 bases). Germline V CDR1 and CDR2: MDHEN, SYDVKM. This CDR3 region has 14 residues. Trimming pared 3 bases from V and 3 bases from J, leaving 12 bases between.

J is TRBJ1-4 and V is TRBV28; no definite D call. This CDR3 comprises 14 residues. Germline V gene sequence: CDR1 MDHEN, CDR2 SYDVKM. Deletions cut 2 bases from V and 5 bases from J, with 9 bases between. Here the CDR3 DNA reads TGTGCCAGCAGTTTACAGGTCGGAAATGAAAAACTGTTTTTT. It is translated as CASSLQVGNEKLFF.

The chain joins TRBV6-1 to TRBJ2-2; TRBD1 aligns across 10 bases. Trimming cost V 7 bases and J 5 bases; bases outside gene matches: 7. This CDR3 region has 15 residues. Germline assignment: CDR1 MNHNS and CDR2 SASEGT. The CDR3 reads CASMGDRGITGELFF. The CDR3 bases are TGTGCCAGCATGGGGGACAGGGGTATTACCGGGGAGCTGTTTTTT.

The chain employs TRBV4-1 and TRBJ1-2; 8 bases agree with TRBD1. In germline, CDR1 is MGHRA, CDR2 YSYEKL. The CDR3 covers 15 residues. V lost 3 bases and J lost 2; bases outside the gene matches: 5. The CDR3 region is CASSHPGQANYGYTF. The CDR3 coding sequence is TGCGCCAGCAGCCACCCGGGACAGGCCAACTATGGCTACACCTTC.

The V and J genes are TRBV19 and TRBJ2-7, with D possibly called TRBD1 or TRBD2 (6 bases each). The CDR3 is 17 residues long. The V end was cut by 5 bases, the J end by 0 bases, with 20 bases between. CDR1 LNHDA and CDR2 SQIVND come from the germline V gene (reference sequence). The CDR3 spells CASSPRGGLVSSYEQYF. In DNA, the CDR3 is TGTGCCAGTAGTCCCCGAGGGGGACTGGTGAGCTCCTACGAGCAGTACTTC.

V usage is TRBV4-3 and J usage is TRBJ2-1, with D unclear. CDR1 LGHNA and CDR2 YSLEER come from the germline V gene. This CDR3 has 16 residues. V was shortened by 0 bases and J by 8 bases, with 17 bases between the two germline ends. CDR3 sequence: CASSQDQTPLFHEQFF. CDR3 DNA sequence: TGCGCCAGCAGCCAAGATCAGACCCCCTTGTTTCATGAGCAGTTCTTC.

The chain employs TRBV6-1 and TRBJ2-7, with D perhaps TRBD1 (5 bases). Trimming removed 10 bases at V and 5 bases at J, with 21 bases between. The CDR3 sequence is 14 residues long. Germline CDR1 MNHNS, CDR2 SASEGT. The DNA of the CDR3 is TGTGCCACCATGAATTGGTTAGGGGAAGACGAGCAGTACTTC. Encoded protein: CATMNWLGEDEQYF.

Note on this clone: Other DNA sequences within the sample encode an identical CDR3. The gene calls are TRBV27 and TRBJ2-7; D ambiguous. The germline CDR1 and CDR2 sequences are MNHEY and SMNVEV (reference sequence). V lost 5 bases to trimming and J lost 2 bases, with 10 bases between them. The length of the CDR3 is 13 residues. DNA for the CDR3: TGTGCCAGCAGTGTCGGACCTACCTACGAGCAGTACTTC. It is translated as CASSVGPTYEQYF.

The V call is TRBV27, the J call TRBJ2-3; possibly TRBD2 for D (6 bases). Trimming left V 5 bases short and J 6 bases short, with 21 bases between. The CDR3 extends over 16 amino acids. Germline V gives CDR1 MNHEY, CDR2 SMNVEV (reference sequence). CDR3 in amino acids: CASSASVGEVSDTQYF. CDR3 sequence (DNA): TGTGCCAGCAGTGCGAGCGTGGGGGAGGTATCTGATACGCAGTATTTT.

The chain has TRBV5-1 and TRBJ1-1; D ambiguous. Looked up from germline, CDR1 is SGHRS and CDR2 is YFSETQ. Trimming shortened V by 4 bases and J by 3 bases, and 22 bases separated the two germline ends. The CDR3 extends over 17 amino acids. CDR3: CASSPDNGPQEYTEAFF. The CDR3 bases are TGCGCCAGCAGCCCTGATAACGGGCCCCAAGAGTACACTGAAGCTTTCTTT.

This chain connects TRBV29-1 to TRBJ2-3; tentatively, D is TRBD2 (5 bases). Trimming pared 1 base from V and 3 bases from J, leaving 8 bases between. The CDR3 runs to 13 residues. Germline-derived CDR1 and CDR2 are SQVTM and ANQGSEA. DNA for the CDR3: TGCAGCGTTGAAGGGGAGACAACAGATACGCAGTATTTT. Its protein product is CSVEGETTDTQYF.

CDR3 DNA: TGTGCCATCAGCGGGGGAACCTATAATTCACCCCTCCACTTT. This translates into CAISGGTYNSPLHF. The chain combines TRBV10-3 with TRBJ1-6; the D gene is possibly TRBD1 (5 bases). V was cut by 6 bases and J by 2 bases, with 8 bases left in between. This CDR3 region has 14 residues. Germline CDR1 and CDR2: ENHRY and SYGVKD.

Only one count was recorded for this clone. This chain connects TRBV7-2 to TRBJ2-3, with D tentatively TRBD1 or TRBD2 (6 bases each). The CDR3 runs to 16 residues. V was shortened by 6 bases and J by 5 bases, with 21 bases between the two germline ends. Looked up from germline, CDR1 is SGHTA and CDR2 is FQGNSA. The CDR3 bases are TGTGCCAGCAGTTCCGCTCGGGGGACACTTAGAGATACGCAGTATTTT. This translates into CASSSARGTLRDTQYF.

This chain connects TRBV4-1 to TRBJ1-2; D not resolved. This CDR3 has 14 amino acids. Germline V gives CDR1 MGHRA, CDR2 YSYEKL. V lost 4 bases, J lost 0 bases, and 9 bases lay in between. The chain's CDR3 is CASSLEGTNYGYTF. CDR3 DNA: TGCGCCAGCAGCCTAGAAGGGACTAACTATGGCTACACCTTC.

The rearrangement uses TRBV9 and TRBJ1-4, with D hard to call. CDR3 length: 14 residues. Trimming left V 2 bases short and J 5 bases short, with 10 bases between. CDR1 is SGDLS and CDR2 is YYNGEE in the germline V gene. The CDR3 sequence: CASSVEDYNEKLFF. CDR3 nucleotide sequence: TGTGCCAGCAGCGTCGAGGATTACAATGAAAAACTGTTTTTT.

This chain joins TRBV28 and TRBJ2-3; no reliable D call. The V gene lost 3 bases and the J gene lost 1 base, with 20 bases spanning the gap. CDR3 length equals 18 residues. Germline-derived CDR1 and CDR2 are MDHEN and SYDVKM. DNA of the CDR3: TGTGCCAGCAGTTTTAATCAGTTAGGGCAGTACGGCACAGATACGCAGTATTTT. It is translated as CASSFNQLGQYGTDTQYF. Combining the CDR3 with reference TRBV28 and TRBJ2-3 gives the whole variable domain DVKVTQSSRYLVKRTGEKVFLECVQDMDHENMFWYRQDPGLGLRLIYFSYDVKMKEKGDIPEGYSVSREKKERFSLILESASTNQTSMYLCASSFNQLGQYGTDTQYFGPGTRLTVL.

The chain joins TRBV2 to TRBJ2-1; 9 bases are a match to TRBD1. The CDR3 extends over 14 amino acids. Germline CDR1 is SNHLY and CDR2 is FYNNEI. J was trimmed by 7 bases and V by 6 bases; bases with no gene match: 7. CDR3 amino acids: CASRIQGAGNEQFF. The DNA of the CDR3 is TGTGCCAGCAGAATACAGGGGGCTGGTAATGAGCAGTTCTTC.

J is TRBJ2-7 and V is TRBV6-1; D unresolved. Per the germline V gene, CDR1 is MNHNS and CDR2 is SASEGT. This CDR3 comprises 14 residues. The V end was cut by 6 bases, the J end by 3 bases, with 15 bases between. In DNA form, the CDR3 reads TGTGCCAGCAGCCGAAAAGGTGCTGTCTACGAGCAGTACTTC. Translated, it gives CASSRKGAVYEQYF.

V is TRBV5-1 and J is TRBJ1-6; D possibly corresponds to TRBD1 (5 bases). The germline gives CDR1 SGHRS, CDR2 YFSETQ. The length of the CDR3 is 15 residues. Trimming removed 0 bases from V and 6 bases from J, with 10 bases in between. The DNA of the CDR3 is TGCGCCAGCAGCTTGGTCGAGGGGCTTAATTCACCCCTCCACTTT. Encoded protein: CASSLVEGLNSPLHF.